These 24 T cell receptor beta chains were all obtained from the same sample, sequenced in a study of blood T cell repertoires in COVID-19. Profiled with immunoSEQ multiplex PCR; TCRdb holds only in-frame clones, not every one. Counted here are under 150,000 clones, about 86% occurring once; the ten biggest clones make up about 16%. The specimen was peripheral blood. These receptors originate from a woman aged 50 to 60 who had recovered from COVID-19.

This clone turned up a few times. V is TRBV6-5 and J is TRBJ1-2; the D gene is possibly TRBD1 (6 bases). The CDR3 has 16 amino acids. Trimming removed 2 bases from V and 8 bases from J, with 21 bases in between. CDR1 and CDR2 from the germline V gene are MNHEY and SVGAGI. The CDR3 loop is CASSYTWTATGRGYTF. The CDR3 nucleotides read TGTGCCAGCAGTTACACTTGGACAGCCACTGGTCGGGGCTACACCTTC.

This clone was seen once. The chain uses TRBV29-1 and TRBJ2-3, with TRBD2 matching 8 bases. Germline V gene data show CDR1 as SQVTM and CDR2 as ANQGSEA. With 4 bases clipped from V and 2 bases from J, the junction kept 8 bases outside the gene matches. CDR3 length: 15 amino acids. CDR3 nucleotides: TGCAGCGTTGGTAGAAGCGGGAGTGTCACAGATACGCAGTATTTT. Its translation is CSVGRSGSVTDTQYF.

The rearrangement joins TRBV3-1 (or the pseudogene TRBV3-2) to TRBJ1-1; possibly TRBD1 for D (5 bases). Germline CDR1 is LGHDT and CDR2 is YNNKEL (reference sequence). V was shortened by 6 bases and J by 4 bases, with 18 bases between the two germline ends. There are 15 residues in the CDR3. In DNA form, the CDR3 reads TGTGCCAGCAGTCAGGGCGGAGCTCTGGGCACTGAAGCTTTCTTT. Translating it yields CASSQGGALGTEAFF.

The chain recombines TRBV2 with TRBJ2-1; 13 nucleotides agree with TRBD2. After removal of 3 bases from V and 8 bases from J, the junction contained 7 bases not matched to a gene. Per the germline V gene, CDR1 is SNHLY and CDR2 is FYNNEI. The CDR3 sequence is 16 residues long. The CDR3 loop reads CASSELLAGGRDEQFF. In DNA form, the CDR3 reads TGTGCCAGCAGTGAGCTACTAGCGGGGGGGCGAGATGAGCAGTTCTTC.

The V gene is TRBV5-1, the J gene TRBJ2-2; D possibly corresponds to TRBD2 (5 bases). Per the germline V gene, CDR1 is SGHRS and CDR2 is YFSETQ. V lost 9 bases, J lost 6 bases, and 9 bases lay in between. The CDR3 extends over 11 amino acids. The DNA for the CDR3 is TGCGCCACCCAAGCGGCCGGGGAGCTGTTTTTT. As protein: CATQAAGELFF. Using reference TRBV5-1 and TRBJ2-2 for the parts outside the CDR3, the full variable domain is KAGVTQTPRYLIKTRGQQVTLSCSPISGHRSVSWYQQTPGQGLQFLFEYFSETQRNKGNFPGRFSGRQFSNSRSEMNVSTLELGDSALYLCATQAAGELFFGEGSRLTVL.

This chain links TRBV28 with TRBJ2-1; no clear D gene. Germline CDR1 and CDR2: MDHEN and SYDVKM. This CDR3 contains 17 residues. The germline V and J ends were trimmed by 3 bases and 2 bases, with 17 bases remaining between them. The CDR3 DNA sequence: TGTGCCAGCAGTTTTTCGATAGACAAGTTCCCCTACAATGAGCAGTTCTTC. This translates into CASSFSIDKFPYNEQFF.

The chain employs TRBV7-3 and TRBJ2-2; D might be TRBD2 (5 bases). Germline loops: CDR1 SGHTA, CDR2 FQGTGA. This CDR3 region has 14 residues. Deletions cut 5 bases from V and 1 base from J, with 8 bases between. CDR3 loop: CASSPRGNTGELFF. CDR3 nucleotide sequence: TGTGCCAGCAGCCCCCGGGGGAACACCGGGGAGCTGTTTTTT.

V usage is TRBV9 and J usage is TRBJ2-3, with D possibly being TRBD2 (5 bases). Trimming cost V 7 bases and J 9 bases, with 12 bases left between them. The CDR3 is 11 residues long. Looked up from germline, CDR1 is SGDLS and CDR2 is YYNGEE. CDR3 loop: CASADFSTQYF. CDR3 DNA: TGTGCCAGCGCGGACTTCTCCACGCAGTATTTT.

V gene TRBV10-3 combines with J gene TRBJ2-3, with TRBD2 identical over 10 bases. Germline V lookup: CDR1 ENHRY, CDR2 SYGVKD. The J segment lost 5 bases and the V segment lost 5 bases, leaving 13 bases of the junction unmatched. The CDR3 has 17 amino acids. Here the CDR3 reads CAISPGLAGEAGDTQYF. The CDR3 region has the DNA TGTGCCATCAGTCCGGGCCTAGCGGGAGAGGCGGGAGATACGCAGTATTTT.

This clone was seen only once. The genes are TRBV5-1 and TRBJ2-2, with 7 bases matching TRBD2. The CDR3 covers 15 residues. CDR1 and CDR2 (germline): SGHRS, YFSETQ. The J segment lost 6 bases and the V segment lost 1 base, leaving 6 bases of the junction unmatched. The CDR3 reads CASSLPTGGSGELFF. CDR3 sequence (DNA): TGCGCCAGCAGCTTGCCCACGGGAGGATCCGGGGAGCTGTTTTTT. Complete variable domain (other parts from reference TRBV5-1 and TRBJ2-2): KAGVTQTPRYLIKTRGQQVTLSCSPISGHRSVSWYQQTPGQGLQFLFEYFSETQRNKGNFPGRFSGRQFSNSRSEMNVSTLELGDSALYLCASSLPTGGSGELFFGEGSRLTVL.

The CDR3 loop reads CAWSDQDLQGSPLHF. CDR3 bases: TGTGCCTGGAGTGACCAGGACCTTCAGGGTTCACCCCTCCACTTT. J is TRBJ1-6 and V is TRBV30; D is possibly TRBD1 (5 bases). The CDR3 extends over 15 amino acids. Trimming took 1 base from V and 9 from J, leaving 16 bases between them. Per germline, CDR1 GTSNPN and CDR2 SVGIG (reference sequence). Full variable domain (outside the CDR3, taken from reference TRBV30 and TRBJ1-6): SQTIHQWPATLVQPVGSPLSLECTVEGTSNPNLYWYRQAAGRGLQLLFYSVGIGQISSEVPQNLSASRPQDRQFILSSKKLLLSDSGFYLCAWSDQDLQGSPLHFGNGTRLTVT.

The gene calls are TRBV7-6 and TRBJ2-3; TRBD1 matches 7 bases. V lost 5 bases and J lost 5; bases outside the gene matches: 7. Germline CDR1 and CDR2: SGHVS and FNYEAQ. The CDR3 is made up of 14 amino acids. The CDR3 here is CASSLTGVVDTQYF. The CDR3 DNA sequence: TGTGCCAGCAGCCTCACAGGGGTGGTAGATACGCAGTATTTT.

This chain links TRBV12-3 or TRBV12-4 with TRBJ1-6; D might be TRBD1 (5 bases). The germline V and J ends were trimmed by 2 bases and 6 bases, with 5 bases remaining between them. This CDR3 is built from 13 residues. CDR3 sequence: CASSLQGNSPLHF. In nucleotides, the CDR3 is TGTGCCAGCAGTTTACAGGGTAATTCACCCCTCCACTTT.

The chain links TRBV6-5 to TRBJ1-5; 8 bases map to TRBD1. The CDR3 runs to 16 residues. Per germline, CDR1 MNHEY and CDR2 SVGAGI. Losses at the gene ends were 0 bases for V and 5 bases for J; bases not matched to a gene: 6. The CDR3 sequence is CASSYSSRGLDQPQHF. For the CDR3, the DNA is TGTGCCAGCAGTTACTCGAGCAGGGGGCTTGATCAGCCCCAGCATTTT.

This chain uses TRBV18 with TRBJ1-4; the D is unclear. V lost 1 base and J lost 10, with 10 bases in between. CDR3 length: 13 residues. Germline CDR1 is KGHSH and CDR2 is LQKENI. CDR3 nucleotide sequence: TGTGCCAGCTCACCACTCGAGGGAGGAAAACTGTTTTTT. It specifies CASSPLEGGKLFF.

There are a few counts of this clone. The chain joins TRBV5-1 to TRBJ1-1, with 7 positions matching TRBD1. Trimming removed 3 bases from V and 1 base from J; junction bases left unmatched: 3. This CDR3 contains 14 residues. Germline V gives CDR1 SGHRS, CDR2 YFSETQ. CDR3 in DNA: TGCGCCAGCAGCTCGGGACAGAAGAACACTGAAGCTTTCTTT. This translates into CASSSGQKNTEAFF. Filled out from reference TRBV5-1 and TRBJ1-1, the complete variable domain reads KAGVTQTPRYLIKTRGQQVTLSCSPISGHRSVSWYQQTPGQGLQFLFEYFSETQRNKGNFPGRFSGRQFSNSRSEMNVSTLELGDSALYLCASSSGQKNTEAFFGQGTRLTVV.

This CDR3 is CASSLGQRTGYTF. The CDR3 DNA reads TGTGCCAGCAGCTTAGGACAGAGGACGGGCTACACCTTC. V and J are TRBV11-2 and TRBJ1-2; D possibly corresponds to TRBD1 (5 bases). V was trimmed by 1 base and J by 8 bases, leaving 11 bases between them. The CDR3 totals 13 residues. Germline V CDR1 and CDR2: SGHAT, FQNNGV.

The chain combines TRBV5-4 with TRBJ2-7; the D is unclear. Between the trimmed V and J ends, which lost 3 bases and 3 bases, there was a span of 16 bases. The CDR3 has 15 amino acids. The germline V gene encodes CDR1 SGHNT and CDR2 YYREEE (reference sequence). In nucleotides, the CDR3 is TGTGCCAGCAGCTCACCCGAGACACGCCGCTACGAGCAGTACTTC. It specifies CASSSPETRRYEQYF.

This chain uses TRBV11-1 with TRBJ1-5, with TRBD1 as a possible D gene (5 bases). The germline V and J ends were trimmed by 0 bases and 4 bases, with 10 bases remaining between them. The CDR3 runs 15 residues. Germline lookup yields CDR1 SGHAT and CDR2 FQDESV (reference sequence). The CDR3 DNA sequence: TGTGCCAGCAGCTTAGCGCCAGGGAAAAATCAGCCCCAGCATTTT. Amino acids: CASSLAPGKNQPQHF.

This chain joins TRBV7-2 and TRBJ1-3, with a tentative D call TRBD1 (6 bases). The CDR3 sequence is 14 residues long. Germline assignment: CDR1 SGHTA and CDR2 FQGNSA. Trimming took off 3 bases at V and 0 bases at J, with 6 bases between the two ends. The CDR3 sequence is CASSLDSSGNTIYF. In nucleotides, the CDR3 is TGTGCCAGCAGCTTGGACAGCTCTGGAAACACCATATATTTT. Filled out from reference TRBV7-2 and TRBJ1-3, the complete variable domain reads GAGVSQSPSNKVTEKGKDVELRCDPISGHTALYWYRQSLGQGLEFLIYFQGNSAPDKSGLPSDRFSAERTGGSVSTLTIQRTQQEDSAVYLCASSLDSSGNTIYFGEGSWLTVV.

This clone is a singleton in its sample. The rearrangement joins TRBV5-1 to TRBJ2-3; 10 bases are shared with TRBD2. V trimming: 4 bases; J trimming: 4 bases; junction bases outside the gene matches: 6. Per germline, CDR1 SGHRS and CDR2 YFSETQ. The CDR3 is 15 amino acids. CDR3 residues: CASSTLAGAADTQYF. CDR3 coding DNA: TGCGCCAGCAGCACCCTAGCGGGGGCGGCAGATACGCAGTATTTT.

The chain combines TRBV5-1 with TRBJ2-5, with TRBD1 as a possible D gene (5 bases). There are 15 residues in the CDR3. CDR1 and CDR2 from the germline V gene are SGHRS and YFSETQ. The ends were cut back, 0 bases at V and 2 bases at J, with 11 bases in the middle. The CDR3 is CASSLAAGLQETQYF. The CDR3 nucleotides read TGCGCCAGCAGCTTGGCGGCAGGGTTACAAGAGACCCAGTACTTC.

V gene TRBV5-1 combines with J gene TRBJ2-3, with TRBD2 as a possible D gene (7 bases). Germline CDR1 reads SGHRS; CDR2 reads YFSETQ. The CDR3 covers 16 residues. V lost 4 bases to trimming and J lost 1 base, with 16 bases between them. The CDR3 is CASSPAGGRGTDTQYF. CDR3 DNA: TGCGCCAGCAGCCCGGCCGGGGGGCGAGGCACAGATACGCAGTATTTT.

The chain recombines TRBV24-1 with TRBJ2-5; 8 positions match TRBD2. The CDR3 totals 16 residues. Trimming took 4 bases from V and 4 from J; bases not matched to a gene: 10. From germline, CDR1 is KGHDR and CDR2 SFDVKD. The CDR3 loop is CATSDPSGSWTETQYF. The CDR3, as DNA: TGTGCCACCAGTGACCCCAGCGGGAGTTGGACAGAGACCCAGTACTTC.